This T cell receptor beta chain originates from a study of regulatory T cells in long-lasting Graves disease. In building TCR beta libraries, iRepertoire HTBI primers were used together with Arm-PCR of CDR3 regions. From the multiplex PCR reads, TCRdb called clonotypes with MiXCR, one entry per CDR3 protein. The sample consists of about 440,000 distinct CDR3 sequences, approximately 16% of them appearing once. The CDR3 runs to 15 residues. The V gene's germline CDR1 is MNHEY and CDR2 SMNVEV (reference sequence). With 2 bases clipped from V and 0 bases from J, the junction kept 1 base outside the gene matches. Time point meaning: newly diagnosed GD, antithyroid drugs for less than 3 months. PBMC RNA served as the TCR library source. This same sample was also part of a study on T cells in Graves' hyperthyroidism and ophthalmopathy.

Sequenced material: peripheral blood mononuclear cells (PBMCs), taken at new diagnosis, from a patient treated with antithyroid drugs. The chain links TRBV27 to TRBJ2-5; 9 bases match TRBD2. The source is a woman between 25 and 40 years old with Graves disease. CDR3 protein: CASSLVAGDQETQYF. CDR3 in DNA: TGTGCCAGCAGTTTAGTAGCGGGAGACCAAGAGACCCAGTACTTC.